This T cell receptor (beta chain) was observed in a study of spatial heterogeneity in lung cancer. Points on this clonotype: Its antigen is still unknown. This beta chain turned up in a library designed for alpha chains; as an off-target read, its abundance says little.

Each TCR cDNA molecule carried a unique molecular identifier. One entry per CDR3 protein results from TCRdb running MiXCR on the 5' RACE reads. Among thousands of distinct CDR3 sequences listed, less than 45% were seen once. General observations from the study: Counts of expanded alpha and beta TCRs within tumors tracked the tumor nonsynonymous mutation count. Coverage of tumor T cells, an estimated figure, was roughly 7% for alpha and around 13% for beta chains.

Time point noted: sample taken at primary tumor resection. Tumor, nontumor lung or frozen PBMC supplied whole RNA that was sequenced unsorted. The germline V gene has CDR1 MNHEY and CDR2 SVGAGI. V lost 0 bases to trimming and J lost 2 bases, with 8 bases between them. There are 14 residues in the CDR3. The chain uses TRBV6-5 and TRBJ2-7; D unclear. Material: lung tumor tissue, obtained at surgery. This clonotype originated in a male donor with early-stage non-small cell lung cancer. This CDR3 reads CASSYSARTYEQYF. The CDR3 DNA sequence: TGTGCCAGCAGTTACTCGGCACGCACCTACGAGCAGTACTTC.